What follows is one T cell receptor beta chain and its context. This specimen belongs to a study of blood T cell repertoires in COVID-19. The germline gives CDR1 SGHVS, CDR2 FQNEAQ. V shed 0 bases, J shed 8 bases, and the junction held 3 bases outside the gene matches. The CDR3 totals 14 residues. The repertoire was sequenced with immunoSEQ multiplex PCR; TCRdb's copy has only in-frame clones and lacks some. Among about 220,000 clones listed, 84% were seen once. Enrolled through a virtual design, the participants were between roughly 18 and 100 years of age and came from 24 US areas. Participant reports of clinical history set cohort assignment. Donors in Cohort 3 who had recovered were those with two negative PCRs, healthcare professional clearance, or resolution of their symptoms.

The specimen was PBMCs or T cells enriched from blood (not recorded which). This sequence joins TRBV7-8 and TRBJ2-1, with TRBD2 identical over 8 bases. This TCR was sampled from a woman aged 40 to 50 who had recovered from COVID-19. Written as DNA, the CDR3 is TGTGCCAGCAGCTTAGCTGGAGCGGGAGATGAGCAGTTCTTC. Amino acids: CASSLAGAGDEQFF.